This T cell receptor beta chain was recovered during a study of T-cell reconstitution after alpha-beta-depleted transplantation in children. Study-wide points: One year after transplant, T-cell counts and diversity came mostly from newly produced T cells. Certain patients had high TCRbeta diversity at day 60, and it came from recipient T cells and thymic progenitors that survived. In patients about two months after transplant, alpha-beta T cells reportedly arose from several hundred expanded graft clones.

The authors prepared the TCRbeta library with unique molecular identifiers. TCRdb reanalysed the PCR reads using MiXCR and keeps one entry per CDR3 protein. The sample yields 200,000 to 300,000 distinct CDR3 sequences, roughly 26% seen once. Germline-derived CDR1 and CDR2 are SQVTM and ANQGSEA. This CDR3 is built from 12 residues. V lost 4 bases and J 2 bases, leaving 8 bases between the germline ends. This clonotype was observed at least ten times. Its antigen is not identified. V usage is TRBV29-1 and J usage is TRBJ2-5; no firm D call. The sample here was PBMCs, taken before TCRalphabeta/CD19-depleted stem cell transplant. The source is a girl aged 2 to 9 with Fanconi anemia, due to receive a stem cell transplant. As DNA, the CDR3 is TGCAGCGTTGCAACACAGCAAGAGACCCAGTACTTC. It encodes CSVATQQETQYF.